The rows below give T cell receptor beta chains drawn from one sample of a study of beta chain features in type 1 diabetes. Some clones are missing from TCRdb's copy, which holds only in-frame ones; the method was immunoSEQ multiplex PCR. The sample contains approximately 300,000 clones, 9.5% to 12% of which appear only once. The sample taken for sequencing was naive CD4+ T cells from blood. These TCRs come from a woman aged 25 to 45 in good health. The CDR3 runs from the conserved cysteine through the conserved F or W. D genes are given only for firm matches. For some rows the clone size is stated as once, few or many, or as a class when expanded; others skip it.

d_gene	v_gene	j_gene	abundance	CDR3nt	CDR3aa
TRBD2	TRBV10-3	TRBJ2-3	NA	TGTGCCATCAGAGGGACTAGCGGCACAGATACGCAGTATTTT	CAIRGTSGTDTQYF
TRBD2	TRBV5-1	TRBJ2-3	NA	TGCGCCAGCAGCTGGCTAGCGGGAGGGCCCTCAGATACGCAGTATTTT	CASSWLAGGPSDTQYF
TRBD1	TRBV2	TRBJ1-5	NA	TGTGCCAGCAGTTCTAGGACAGGGAATCAGCCCCAGCATTTT	CASSSRTGNQPQHF
TRBD2	TRBV28	TRBJ2-1	few	TGTGCCAGCCCACCGACTAGCGGGAGGGCCGGTGAGCAGTTCTTC	CASPPTSGRAGEQFF
NA	TRBV28	TRBJ2-7	few	TGTGCCAGCAGTCTGGACATGCTCTACGAGCAGTACTTC	CASSLDMLYEQYF
NA	TRBV28	TRBJ2-1	few	TGTGCCAGCAGTTTAGACAAATTAACCGGGTTCTTC	CASSLDKLTGFF
TRBD2	TRBV5-1	TRBJ2-7	NA	TGCGCCAGCAGCTTGGCCTCACTAGCGGGAGCCCTCCGTTTTTCCTACGAGCAGTACTTC	CASSLASLAGALRFSYEQYF
NA	TRBV7-9	TRBJ2-7	few	TGTGCCAGCAGCTTAGAAGTTTATCGCGACGAGCAGTACTTC	CASSLEVYRDEQYF
TRBD2	TRBV29-1	TRBJ2-1	few	TGCAGCGCCGAGGGACTAGCTCGCAATGAGCAGTTCTTC	CSAEGLARNEQFF
NA	TRBV14	TRBJ1-4	NA	TGTGCCAGCAGCCAGAATCGGGGAGGTTGGACTAATGAAAAACTGTTTTTT	CASSQNRGGWTNEKLFF
TRBD1	TRBV7-9	TRBJ1-5	NA	TGTGCCAGCAGCCAGACAGGGATCAATCAGCCCCAGCATTTT	CASSQTGINQPQHF
NA	TRBV9	TRBJ1-2	NA	TGTGCCAGCAGCGTAGGTGTGGGCCTGGGGCATGGCTACACCTTC	CASSVGVGLGHGYTF
TRBD2	TRBV13	TRBJ2-1	few	TGTGCCAGCAGAGTACTAGCGGAGGTCAATGAGCAGTTCTTC	CASRVLAEVNEQFF
TRBD1	TRBV30	TRBJ2-1	NA	TGTGCCCGAAATACCGGGACAGGGCCCTACAATGAGCAGTTCTTC	CARNTGTGPYNEQFF
TRBD2	TRBV4-2	TRBJ2-1	NA	TGTGCCAGCAGCCAAGAGGGACTAGCGGGGCAGAATGAGCAGTTCTTC	CASSQEGLAGQNEQFF
NA	TRBV25-1	TRBJ2-1	few	TGTGCCAGCAGGGACATCAATGAGCAGTTCTTC	CASRDINEQFF
TRBD1	TRBV29-1	TRBJ2-3	NA	TGCAGCGTTACTCAGGGGGCAGGAGATACGCAGTATTTT	CSVTQGAGDTQYF
NA	TRBV18	TRBJ1-4	NA	TGTGCCAGCTCACCGATCAGGGCGGGGGAAAAACTGTTTTTT	CASSPIRAGEKLFF
TRBD2	TRBV30	TRBJ2-1	few	TGTGCCTGGAGCAGCAGCGGGAGGACCTACAATGAGCAGTTCTTC	CAWSSSGRTYNEQFF
TRBD2	TRBV4-3	TRBJ2-1	NA	TGCGCCAGCAGCCAAGGCGAGCGGGGGGAGCAGTTCTTC	CASSQGERGEQFF
TRBD2	TRBV5-1	TRBJ2-2	NA	TGCGCCAGCACCCGTGGGGCTAGCGGGGCGAACACCGGGGAGCTGTTTTTT	CASTRGASGANTGELFF
TRBD1	TRBV30	TRBJ1-4	few	TGTGCCTGGAGTGATCCGGACAGGGGGCGTGAAAAACTGTTTTTT	CAWSDPDRGREKLFF
TRBD1	TRBV9	TRBJ2-1	NA	TGTGCCAGCAGCGCTCGAGGGACAGGGAGCCATGAGCAGTTCTTC	CASSARGTGSHEQFF
NA	TRBV4-1	TRBJ2-7	few	TGCGCCAGCAGCCCGCAGACAGGACCCTACGAGCAGTACTTC	CASSPQTGPYEQYF
TRBD1	TRBV6-1	TRBJ2-1	NA	TGTGCCAGCAGCTCGACAGGGCGGAGGCAGTTCTTC	CASSSTGRRQFF
NA	TRBV1	TRBJ2-7	few	TGCACCAGCAGCCGAGCCACTAGCGGGAAAAGCTACGAGCAGTACTTC	CTSSRATSGKSYEQYF
TRBD2	TRBV18	TRBJ2-1	few	TGTGCCAGCTCCATCGGACTAGCGGGAGAGGTAGAGCAGTTCTTC	CASSIGLAGEVEQFF
TRBD1	TRBV9	TRBJ2-1	NA	TGTGCCAGCAGCGTAGCTGTGGTAGGGGGCCAGGGTGAGCAGTTCTTC	CASSVAVVGGQGEQFF
TRBD2	TRBV9	TRBJ2-1	few	TGTGCCAGCGGGACTAGCGGGAGGAGAGGTGAGCAGTTCTTC	CASGTSGRRGEQFF
NA	TRBV9	TRBJ2-1	NA	TGTGCCAGCAGCGTAGGTCGTAATGAGCAGTTCTTC	CASSVGRNEQFF
TRBD1	TRBV20-1	TRBJ2-3	few	TGCAGTGCGAGTGACAGGGGGGGACAGTATTTT	CSASDRGGQYF
TRBD2	TRBV27	TRBJ2-3	NA	TGTGCCAGCAGCCTATTACCGGGACTAGCGGGAGTCACAGATACGCAGTATTTT	CASSLLPGLAGVTDTQYF
NA	TRBV28	TRBJ2-6	NA	TGTGCCAGCAGAACTTCTGGGGCCAACGTCCTGACTTTC	CASRTSGANVLTF
TRBD1	TRBV18	TRBJ1-4	NA	TGTGCCAGCTCACCGGGACAGGGTAATGAAAAACTGTTTTTT	CASSPGQGNEKLFF
NA	TRBV6-5	TRBJ2-5	few	TGTGCCAGCAGTTACGGGCCAGGGTTCGAGACCCAGTACTTC	CASSYGPGFETQYF
NA	TRBV7-2	TRBJ2-5	few	TGTGCCAGCAGCACACCGAGGAGACAGCAAGAGACCCAGTACTTC	CASSTPRRQQETQYF
NA	TRBV28	TRBJ1-2	NA	TGTGCCAGCAGGCCCGACAGGAGAGATGGCTACACCTTC	CASRPDRRDGYTF
NA	TRBV7-8	TRBJ1-5	few	TGTGCCAGCAGCTTAGAAATCGGCAGCCAGGATCAGCCCCAGCATTTT	CASSLEIGSQDQPQHF
NA	TRBV18	TRBJ2-1	few	TGTGCCAGCTCACTCTTGGATCGGGGCTCCTACAATGAGCAGTTCTTC	CASSLLDRGSYNEQFF
NA	TRBV29-1	TRBJ2-5	few	TGCAGCGCTTTAGCGGAACTTCGAAAAGAGACCCAGTACTTC	CSALAELRKETQYF
TRBD1	TRBV19	TRBJ1-2	few	TGTGCCAGCCAAGGGACAGCAAACTATGGCTACACCTTC	CASQGTANYGYTF
NA	TRBV30	TRBJ2-6	NA	TGTGCCTGGAGTTCGGTGAGCTCTGGGGCCAACGTCCTGACTTTC	CAWSSVSSGANVLTF
TRBD2	TRBV4-3	TRBJ2-3	few	TGCGCCAGCAGCCTCCAACCGGGACTAGCGGGCCTCACAGATACGCAGTATTTT	CASSLQPGLAGLTDTQYF
NA	TRBV30	TRBJ2-5	few	TGTGCCTGGAGTGTCGGGGGAGGACAAGAGACCCAGTACTTC	CAWSVGGGQETQYF
NA	TRBV7-2	TRBJ2-7	few	TGTGCCAGCAGCCCAAGCCTCTCCTACGAGCAGTACTTC	CASSPSLSYEQYF
TRBD2	TRBV18	TRBJ2-5	few	TGTGCCAGCTCAGGGACTAGCGGGAGCAACCAAGAGACCCAGTACTTC	CASSGTSGSNQETQYF
NA	TRBV6-1	TRBJ1-1	NA	TGTGCCAGCATGAGCAGGTTGAACACTGAAGCTTTCTTT	CASMSRLNTEAFF
TRBD2	TRBV5-1	TRBJ2-1	few	TGCGCCAGCAGCTGGATGGGACTAGCGGGAGGAATATCCTACAATGAGCAGTTCTTC	CASSWMGLAGGISYNEQFF
NA	TRBV28	TRBJ2-7	NA	TGTGCCAGCAGACTTACCTCCTACGAGCAGTACTTC	CASRLTSYEQYF
NA	TRBV7-9	TRBJ2-7	few	TGTGCCAGCAGCGGTGACTCAGCAGGGGTTGGCGAGCAGTACTTC	CASSGDSAGVGEQYF
TRBD2	TRBV9	TRBJ2-3	NA	TGTGCCAGCAGCTTGGAGAGCGGGAGGTGGGCAGATACGCAGTATTTT	CASSLESGRWADTQYF
TRBD1	TRBV6-5	TRBJ2-7	few	TGTGCCAGCGGGGACAGGGCCTACGAGCAGTACTTC	CASGDRAYEQYF
NA	TRBV10-2	TRBJ2-7	NA	TGCGCCAGCAGTGGAGGTAAACCGGGCGAGCAGTACTTC	CASSGGKPGEQYF
NA	TRBV6-1	TRBJ2-3	few	TGTGCCAGCATCGGAGGGCGCACAGATACGCAGTATTTT	CASIGGRTDTQYF
NA	TRBV5-1	TRBJ1-5	NA	TGCGCCAGCAGCTTGTCCGGGGATCAGCCCCAGCATTTT	CASSLSGDQPQHF
TRBD1	TRBV28	TRBJ2-5	NA	TGTGCCAGCAGGACCACAGGGGGAGAGACCCAGTACTTC	CASRTTGGETQYF
NA	TRBV18	TRBJ2-1	NA	TGTGCCAGCTCACCACCGAGTCAGCGGGCGAACAATGAGCAGTTCTTC	CASSPPSQRANNEQFF
TRBD2	TRBV4-3	TRBJ2-2	NA	TGCGCCAGCAGCCCCTATGGAGGGACTAGCGGGACCAAGACCGGGGAGCTGTTTTTT	CASSPYGGTSGTKTGELFF
TRBD2	TRBV7-2	TRBJ2-1	NA	TGTGCCAGCAGCACCGACCTGACTAGCGGGAGACCGAATGAGCAGTTCTTC	CASSTDLTSGRPNEQFF
TRBD2	TRBV5-6	TRBJ2-1	few	TGTGCCAGCAGCTTCAATAGCGGGTCCAACAACAATGAGCAGTTCTTC	CASSFNSGSNNNEQFF